This T cell receptor (beta chain) comes out of a study of blood T cell repertoires in COVID-19. About the research overall: In each case, the material was cDNA or gDNA derived from T cells, B-cell-depleted T cells, or PBMCs.

V was trimmed by 0 bases and J by 4 bases, leaving 19 bases between them. Germline assignment: CDR1 LNHNV and CDR2 YYDKDF (reference sequence). The CDR3 is 17 residues long. Under the authors' procedure: Amplification of reference gene primers provided the estimated nucleated cell counts. Profiled with immunoSEQ multiplex PCR; TCRdb holds only in-frame clones, not every one. Clone size and the V and J calls come from that table; the DNA yielded D and trimming. The sample lists over 200,000 clones, 88% occurring once. This chain links TRBV15 with TRBJ2-7, with D possibly matching TRBD2 (5 bases). The receptor was derived from a woman aged 60 to 75 with acute or convalescent COVID-19. Sequenced material: peripheral blood. DNA for the CDR3: TGTGCCACCAGCAGAGATGGGAGAGGAGCGGCGGGTTACGAGCAGTACTTC. Amino acid sequence: CATSRDGRGAAGYEQYF.